The 19 T cell receptor beta chains listed next were all sequenced from one sample in a study of T cells in Graves' hyperthyroidism and ophthalmopathy (dated 2019 in TCRdb). Library creation used multiplex PCR. The reads were generated on an Illumina HiSeq 2000. The TCR beta CDR3 regions were amplified from the RNA transcripts. For the first round of RT-PCR on the TCR CDR3, the HTBI primer set was used together with the Qiagen OneStep RT-PCR kit. TCRdb reran the public reads through fastp at Q25 and MiXCR, keeping productive beta chains. Each CDR3 protein appears once, grouped with its most common genes and DNA. This sample has hundreds of thousands of distinct CDR3 sequences in its table, and roughly 21% of those were observed once. About 45% of the sample goes to the ten largest clones. What was sequenced was blood. These receptors originate from a man aged 35-49 years with Graves' ophthalmopathy.

This clonotype was found many times. J is TRBJ2-1 and V is TRBV10-3; tentatively, D is TRBD2 (8 bases). In germline, CDR1 is ENHRY, CDR2 SYGVKD. V lost 8 bases and J lost 7, with 15 bases in between. This CDR3 spans 13 amino acids. CDR3 in amino acids: CAIREGAGNEQFF. The CDR3 nucleotides read TGTGCCATCCGGGAGGGGGCTGGGAATGAGCAGTTCTTC.

This clonotype was observed many times. J is TRBJ2-5 and V is TRBV7-2; 16 bases line up with TRBD2. The CDR3 is 18 residues long. Germline loops: CDR1 SGHTA, CDR2 FQGNSA. With V trimmed by 3 bases and J by 5 bases, 9 bases remained unmatched. The CDR3 sequence is CASSLLPGLAGGRETQYF. The CDR3 nucleotides read TGTGCCAGCAGCTTGCTACCGGGACTAGCGGGAGGGCGTGAGACCCAGTACTTC.

Note on this clonotype: One end of the junction does not line up with germline, which may come from a read error. The chain recombines TRBV20-1 with TRBJ2-3; 7 nucleotides match TRBD2. In germline, CDR1 is DFQATT, CDR2 SNEGSKA (reference sequence). The CDR3 loop spans 12 amino acids. The CDR3, as DNA: TGCAGTACTAGCGAGAGCACAGATACGCAGTATTTT. Translating it yields CSTSESTDTQYF.

The chain carries TRBV3-1 and TRBJ1-3; D gene uncertain. The V end lost 1 base, the J end lost 0 bases, and 4 bases lay between the germline ends. The CDR3 is made up of 14 amino acids. Germline CDR1 LGHDT, CDR2 YNNKEL (reference sequence). CDR3 nucleotide sequence: TGTGCCAGCAGCCAAGCGATCTCTGGAAACACCATATATTTT. It encodes CASSQAISGNTIYF.

This clonotype was counted ten times or more. J is TRBJ2-5 and V is TRBV6-1, with a weak D call TRBD1 (6 bases). Deletions cut 3 bases from V and 4 bases from J, with 12 bases between. Germline V CDR1 and CDR2: MNHNS, SASEGT. This CDR3 comprises 14 residues. The CDR3 nucleotides are TGTGCCAGCAGTGAGATGTCAGGGGCAGAGACCCAGTACTTC. It encodes CASSEMSGAETQYF.

This chain connects TRBV20-1 to TRBJ2-1, with 7 bases that match TRBD2. The CDR3 consists of 12 residues. Germline CDR1 is DFQATT and CDR2 is SNEGSKA (reference sequence). In nucleotides, the CDR3 is TGCAGCTACGGGAGGCCTTACAATGAGCAGTTCTTC. Translated, it gives CSYGRPYNEQFF.

The rearrangement joins TRBV20-1 to TRBJ2-5, with 14 nucleotides matching TRBD2. J was trimmed by 2 bases and V by 6 bases; bases with no gene match: 8. The CDR3 covers 16 residues. Germline values: CDR1 DFQATT, CDR2 SNEGSKA (reference sequence). The CDR3: CSAMTSGGAGQETQYF. As DNA, the CDR3 is TGCAGTGCCATGACTAGCGGGGGGGCCGGTCAAGAGACCCAGTACTTC.

The table lists this clonotype with a few counts. A junction boundary mismatches the germline segment, possibly from a read error. The gene calls are TRBV5-6 and TRBJ2-1, with D unresolved. The CDR3 totals 11 residues. CDR1 is SGHDT, CDR2 YYEEEE, per germline. CDR3 bases: TGTGCCAGCAGCTTGTATACAGAGCGGTTCTTC. Translation gives CASSLYTERFF.

This clonotype was observed many times. The chain uses TRBV28 and TRBJ2-1; a possible D gene is TRBD2 (5 bases). This CDR3 has 18 amino acids. The V and J ends lost 3 bases and 4 bases respectively, with 22 bases between them. The germline V gene has CDR1 MDHEN and CDR2 SYDVKM. The CDR3 region is CASSFSSVRGPGYNEQFF. CDR3 sequence (DNA): TGTGCCAGCAGTTTCTCGAGCGTTCGAGGGCCGGGGTACAATGAGCAGTTCTTC.

At least ten counts were recorded for this clonotype. The V and J genes are TRBV5-1 and TRBJ1-2; no definite D call. Germline CDR1 reads SGHRS; CDR2 reads YFSETQ. The CDR3 extends over 14 amino acids. V was trimmed by 0 bases and J by 0 bases, leaving 6 bases between them. The CDR3 DNA follows: TGCGCCAGCAGCTTGGTTTCGGCTAACTATGGCTACACCTTC. Amino acid sequence: CASSLVSANYGYTF.

This clonotype appeared many times. V usage is TRBV11-2 and J usage is TRBJ1-1, with D hard to call. The germline gives CDR1 SGHAT, CDR2 FQNNGV. CDR3 length equals 15 residues. The V and J ends lost 4 bases and 1 base respectively, with 13 bases between them. CDR3 sequence reads: CASSSLAQRNTEAFF. The CDR3 DNA sequence: TGTGCCAGCAGCTCCCTGGCCCAGAGGAACACTGAAGCTTTCTTT.

This rearrangement joins TRBV18 to TRBJ2-1; TRBD2 might be the D (6 bases). V was trimmed by 3 bases and J by 15 bases, leaving 18 bases between them. The CDR3 extends over 13 amino acids. CDR1 KGHSH and CDR2 LQKENI come from the germline V gene. The CDR3 sequence is CASSPGAGFVPFF. In DNA form, the CDR3 reads TGTGCCAGCTCACCCGGGGCGGGGTTTGTTCCGTTCTTC.

This clonotype showed up just a few times. Sequence at one end of the junction differs from germline and may be a read error. The rearrangement links TRBV7-8 to TRBJ2-7; 7 bases are shared with TRBD1. Germline CDR1 SGHVS, CDR2 FQNEAQ. The CDR3 sequence is 14 residues long. Written as DNA, the CDR3 is TGTGCCGGCAGCTTAGTACAGGGGACCTACGAGCAGTACTTC. As protein: CAGSLVQGTYEQYF. The full variable domain, completed using reference TRBV7-8 and TRBJ2-7, is GAGVSQSPRYKVAKRGQDVALRCDPISGHVSLFWYQQALGQGPEFLTYFQNEAQLDKSGLPSDRFFAERPEGSVSTLKIQRTQQEDSAVYLCAGSLVQGTYEQYFGPGTRLTVT.

This clonotype showed up just once. The chain joins TRBV6-1 to TRBJ1-1, with D unresolved. Germline-derived CDR1 and CDR2 are MNHNS and SASEGT. The CDR3 is made up of 17 amino acids. V was cut by 6 bases and J by 2 bases, with 22 bases left in between. As DNA, the CDR3 is TGTGCCAGCAGACCACCGAGTTACAAACGGATAAACACTGAAGCTTTCTTT. Translating it yields CASRPPSYKRINTEAFF.

This clonotype was counted ten times or more. V usage is TRBV30 and J usage is TRBJ1-1; tentatively, D is TRBD1 (5 bases). V gave up 4 bases and J gave up 3 bases, with 15 bases separating them. The CDR3 spans 14 residues. Germline lookup yields CDR1 GTSNPN and CDR2 SVGIG (reference sequence). The CDR3 nucleotides read TGTGCCTGGAAACCTCCAGGGCGATACACTGAAGCTTTCTTT. It is translated as CAWKPPGRYTEAFF.

This clonotype was found many times. The chain carries TRBV20-1 and TRBJ2-7, with D perhaps TRBD1 (6 bases). Trimming left V 4 bases short and J 3 bases short, with 10 bases between. CDR1 DFQATT and CDR2 SNEGSKA come from the germline V gene (reference sequence). The CDR3 contains 12 residues. The CDR3 sequence is CSATRQDYEQYF. In nucleotides, the CDR3 is TGCAGTGCTACCCGACAGGACTACGAGCAGTACTTC.

This clonotype was detected many times. V is TRBV7-2 and J is TRBJ2-3, with 10 bases matching TRBD2. Germline V gene lookup returns CDR1 SGHTA and CDR2 FQGNSA. This CDR3 has 14 residues. The V and J ends lost 5 bases and 4 bases, in that order; junction bases with no gene match: 3. CDR3 loop: CASSPGTSADTQYF. As DNA, the CDR3 is TGTGCCAGCAGCCCAGGGACTAGCGCAGATACGCAGTATTTT.

This rearrangement joins TRBV9 to TRBJ2-5, with 10 bases matching TRBD2. Germline CDR1 is SGDLS and CDR2 is YYNGEE. The V gene end was trimmed by 0 bases and the J gene end by 2 bases; junction bases not matched to a gene: 4. The CDR3 extends over 16 amino acids. DNA for the CDR3: TGTGCCAGCAGCGTAGGTACTAGCGGGGCACAAGAGACCCAGTACTTC. Protein: CASSVGTSGAQETQYF.

This clonotype was seen at least ten times. The V gene is TRBV30, the J gene TRBJ1-1, with a possible D match to TRBD1 (5 bases). The V end lost 7 bases, the J end lost 6 bases, and 15 bases lay between the germline ends. The CDR3 has 12 amino acids. Germline V gene data show CDR1 as GTSNPN and CDR2 as SVGIG (reference sequence). The CDR3 protein is CASQGGTAEAFF. CDR3 nucleotides: TGTGCCTCCCAGGGCGGTACTGCTGAAGCTTTCTTT.